Shown below are 22 T cell receptor beta chains from a single sample sequenced in a study of metastatic and nonmetastatic thyroid tumors. There were no patients who had received any treatment before thyroid surgery. TCRdb re-analyzed the PCR reads through MiXCR. The sample has several thousand clones, under 45% seen once. Specimen: adjacent normal tissue. The receptors derive from a female donor with papillary thyroid cancer or a benign thyroid nodule (not recorded which). Some clones in this sample may be carry-over from other donors' samples.

The V gene is TRBV7-2, the J gene TRBJ2-7; D is perhaps TRBD2 (5 bases). Germline assignment: CDR1 SGHTA and CDR2 FQGNSA. The CDR3 extends over 14 amino acids. The DNA of the CDR3 is TGTGGGTGGTGCCCCGGACTCGCCTCCTACGAGCAGTACTTC. This sequence encodes CGWCPGLASYEQYF. Full variable domain (outside the CDR3, taken from reference TRBV7-2 and TRBJ2-7): GAGVSQSPSNKVTEKGKDVELRCDPISGHTALYWYRQSLGQGLEFLIYFQGNSAPDKSGLPSDRFSAERTGGSVSTLTIQRTQQEDSAVYLCGWCPGLASYEQYFGPGTRLTVT.

This clone was detected a few times. In DNA, the CDR3 is TGTGCCAGCAGTGAGGAGCAGCCCCAGCATTTT. This gives the protein CASSEEQPQHF. V gene TRBV6-4 combines with J gene TRBJ1-5; D not resolved. There are 11 residues in the CDR3. Trimming shortened V by 3 bases and J by 7 bases, and 4 bases separated the two germline ends. CDR1 and CDR2 (germline): MRHNA, SNTAGT.

V gene TRBV5-1 combines with J gene TRBJ1-1; 8 nucleotides agree with TRBD1. CDR3 size: 16 residues. V lost 0 bases to trimming and J lost 3 bases; unmatched junction nucleotides: 7. Germline CDR1 and CDR2: SGHRS and YFSETQ. For the CDR3, the DNA is TGCGCCAGCAGCTTGGATACAGGGGGGACGGACACTGAAGCTTTCTTT. This codes for CASSLDTGGTDTEAFF.

The chain uses TRBV2 and TRBJ2-2; no definite D call. Germline V gene lookup returns CDR1 SNHLY and CDR2 FYNNEI. The CDR3 has 14 residues. Trimming took 9 bases from V and 9 from J, leaving 20 bases between them. In DNA form, the CDR3 reads TGTGCCAGATCCGTTCTGGGCCGGTCTAGGGAGCTGTTTTTT. It encodes CARSVLGRSRELFF.

This clone was seen only a few times. This chain links TRBV12-3 or TRBV12-4 with TRBJ1-1, with a tentative D call TRBD1 (5 bases). The V end was cut by 1 base, the J end by 12 bases, with 15 bases between. This CDR3 contains 13 residues. The CDR3 sequence is CASSLDDQGLTFF. The DNA of the CDR3 is TGTGCCAGCAGTTTAGATGATCAGGGTTTGACTTTCTTT.

The rearrangement uses TRBV7-2 and TRBJ2-7, with D maybe TRBD2 (5 bases). Germline CDR1 SGHTA, CDR2 FQGNSA. The CDR3 has 15 residues. V shed 3 bases and J shed 3 bases, with 15 bases lying between them. The DNA for the CDR3 is TGTGCCAGCAGCTTTACCCTCGGGGAGAACTACGAGCAGTACTTC. Translation gives CASSFTLGENYEQYF.

The chain links TRBV7-8 to TRBJ2-5, with D maybe TRBD2 (6 bases). Per the germline V gene, CDR1 is SGHVS and CDR2 is FQNEAQ. Trimming pared 4 bases from V and 3 bases from J, leaving 21 bases between. There are 17 residues in the CDR3. DNA of the CDR3: TGTGCCAGCAGCTGGGTAGCGGTAATCCCCCCGGAAGAGACCCAGTACTTC. Its translation: CASSWVAVIPPEETQYF.

In this sample, this clone turned up a few times. The genes are TRBV12-3 or TRBV12-4 and TRBJ1-5; no firm D call. The CDR3 is made up of 13 amino acids. V shed 0 bases and J shed 5 bases, with 5 bases lying between them. The CDR3 reads CASSLARDQPQHF. DNA for the CDR3: TGTGCCAGCAGTTTAGCTCGGGATCAGCCCCAGCATTTT.

This rearrangement joins TRBV20-1 to TRBJ1-3; no clear D. Germline V gene lookup returns CDR1 DFQATT and CDR2 SNEGSKA (reference sequence). Trimming removed 3 bases at V and 4 bases at J, with 7 bases between. There are 12 residues in the CDR3. The CDR3 reads CSARFPGNTIYF. The CDR3 nucleotides read TGCAGTGCTAGGTTCCCCGGAAACACCATATATTTT.

This clone was recorded a few times. At one of its ends the junction is not consistent with the germline gene, which may arise from a read error. The J gene is TRBJ2-7, the V gene TRBV10-3, with TRBD2 identical over 7 bases. The CDR3 has 16 amino acids. Germline V CDR1 and CDR2: ENHRY, SYGVKD. The chain's CDR3 is CAISEGRAGSSYDQYF. The CDR3, as DNA: TGTGCCATCAGTGAGGGGCGAGCGGGGAGCTCCTACGATCAGTACTTC.

This clone was detected a few times. The V call is TRBV6-1, the J call TRBJ1-1, with D hard to call. Germline CDR1 is MNHNS and CDR2 is SASEGT. With 4 bases removed from V and 1 base from J, the gap between germline ends came to 7 bases. The CDR3 sequence is 13 residues long. CDR3 DNA: TGTGCCAGCAGTGCAACACGGAACACTGAAGCTTTCTTT. Amino acids: CASSATRNTEAFF.

The chain carries TRBV20-1 and TRBJ2-7; tentative D call: TRBD2 (5 bases). The germline gives CDR1 DFQATT, CDR2 SNEGSKA (reference sequence). Trimming cost V 6 bases and J 0 bases, with 18 bases left between them. The CDR3 totals 15 residues. The DNA for the CDR3 is TGCAGTGCAAGTCTTTGGCGGGCTAACTCCTACGAGCAGTACTTC. This encodes CSASLWRANSYEQYF.

The V gene is TRBV20-1, the J gene TRBJ1-1, with D uncertain. Trimming removed 4 bases at V and 1 base at J, with 13 bases between. This CDR3 is 14 amino acids long. Germline CDR1 is DFQATT and CDR2 is SNEGSKA (reference sequence). CDR3 amino acids: CSAKTAGKNTEAFF. CDR3 nucleotides: TGCAGTGCTAAGACCGCCGGGAAGAACACTGAAGCTTTCTTT.

The V and J genes are TRBV11-2 and TRBJ2-2; D gene ambiguous. The CDR3 has 14 amino acids. Per germline, CDR1 SGHAT and CDR2 FQNNGV. The V and J ends lost 0 bases and 1 base respectively, with 3 bases between them. CDR3 loop: CASSLEGNTGELFF. CDR3 nucleotides: TGTGCCAGCAGCTTAGAAGGGAACACCGGGGAGCTGTTTTTT.

This clone was seen a handful of times. This chain links TRBV12-3 or TRBV12-4 with TRBJ2-7; 7 bases are a match to TRBD2. V lost 6 bases and J lost 4; bases outside the gene matches: 12. The CDR3 loop spans 15 amino acids. CDR3 in amino acids: CASRVWAGEMYEQYF. DNA for the CDR3: TGTGCCAGCAGGGTCTGGGCGGGAGAAATGTACGAGCAGTACTTC.

This clone was found a few times. V usage is TRBV11-3 and J usage is TRBJ2-7; D perhaps matches TRBD2 (5 bases). The CDR3 is made up of 13 amino acids. The V end lost 2 bases, the J end lost 6 bases, and 11 bases lay between the germline ends. CDR1 and CDR2 (germline): SGHNT, YENEEA. The CDR3 sequence: CASSLSLAGEQYF. The CDR3 bases are TGTGCCAGCAGCTTAAGCCTAGCTGGCGAGCAGTACTTC.

This clone has ten or more counts. This chain uses TRBV12-3 or TRBV12-4 with TRBJ2-1; a possible D gene is TRBD2 (7 bases). The length of the CDR3 is 15 residues. Trimming took 3 bases from V and 8 from J, leaving 17 bases between them. The CDR3 here is CASSLGGGADDEQFF. Here the CDR3 DNA reads TGTGCCAGCAGTTTGGGGGGGGGCGCAGACGATGAGCAGTTCTTC.

This clone has just a few counts. This chain connects TRBV28 to TRBJ1-3; D is unresolved. The CDR3 length is 15 residues. Trimming cost V 6 bases and J 4 bases, with 16 bases left between them. The germline gives CDR1 MDHEN, CDR2 SYDVKM. The CDR3 here is CASSDPGSYGNTIYF. CDR3 nucleotides: TGTGCCAGCAGCGACCCCGGGTCTTACGGAAACACCATATATTTT.

By sample share, this clone is large. J is TRBJ1-1 and V is TRBV10-3; D unclear. The V and J ends lost 0 bases and 0 bases respectively, with 8 bases between them. CDR3 size: 15 residues. CDR1 is ENHRY and CDR2 is SYGVKD in the germline V gene. The CDR3 spells CAISESGRLNTEAFF. CDR3 sequence (DNA): TGTGCCATCAGTGAGTCTGGACGGCTGAACACTGAAGCTTTCTTT.

This chain uses TRBV11-2 with TRBJ2-7; 9 bases line up with TRBD1. The germline V gene has CDR1 SGHAT and CDR2 FQNNGV. This CDR3 has 12 amino acids. V gave up 4 bases and J gave up 7 bases; unmatched junction bases: 2. The CDR3 loop reads CASSYRGREQYF. The CDR3 region has the DNA TGTGCCAGCAGCTACAGGGGGCGTGAGCAGTACTTC.

V usage is TRBV6-1 and J usage is TRBJ2-7; D gene unclear. V lost 6 bases and J lost 5, with 8 bases in between. CDR1 and CDR2 (germline): MNHNS, SASEGT. This CDR3 spans 11 amino acids. As DNA, the CDR3 is TGTGCCAGCAGAATCGTAAACGAGCAGTACTTC. Amino acids: CASRIVNEQYF.

Turning to this clone: Sequence at one end of the junction differs from germline and may be a read error. This specimen includes other DNA sequences encoding the same CDR3. V and J are TRBV15 and TRBJ1-5; a possible D gene is TRBD1 (6 bases). The length of the CDR3 is 15 residues. Germline V gene data show CDR1 as LNHNV and CDR2 as YYDKDF (reference sequence). CDR3 in amino acids: CATSISGAGNQPQHF. The CDR3 bases are TGTGCCACCAGCATATCGGGGGCAGGCAATCAGCCCCAGCACTTT.